This record covers a single T cell receptor beta chain. Its antigen is unknown. Base qualities are not recorded, but no much larger clone differs from it by a single base. This entry is derived from a study of shared clonotypes between healthy human individuals (dated by TCRdb to about 2020). Some background on the complete study: A few men and a couple of women, aged 18 to 49 years, made up the cohort. Per donor, three plates each were used for CD4 naive and CD4 memory, two for CD8 naive, and one for CD8 memory. Blood TCR repertoires of a handful of healthy adults were deeply sequenced to estimate repertoire size and the extent of clonotype sharing between individuals. To increase sequencing depth and limit assay-specific biases, TCR repertoire library preparation and sequencing were carried out by different laboratories using diverse techniques. Leukapheresis yielded between about 0.94 and 8.9 billion PBMCs per donor.

What the research found in general, with its limitations: Even with the large sequencing depth, rarefaction of the sorted-subset datasets indicated that sequencing was incomplete. Compared with non-shared clonotypes, clonotypes shared by all four sorted-subset donors had higher generation probabilities. Estimated clonotype richness was generally larger for naive than for memory subsets. The small number of donors limited the genetic and exposure-history diversity represented. Across several donors, approximately 4.9% of naive CD4, more than 3% of naive CD8, about 2% of memory CD4, and under 0.45% of memory CD8 clonotypes were shared. Pairwise subsampling indicated that sequencing depth was expected to affect the degree of clonotype sharing among donors. Sampling was limited to blood, and TCR repertoires in tissue likely differ from TCR repertoires in blood.

TCR CDR3 regions were amplified from genomic DNA by multiplex PCR using the deep immunoSEQ assay. Extracted genomic DNA from each cell subset was spread evenly across all wells of several immunoSEQ 96-well plates, with each plate serving as a replicate. For sorted subsets, each replicate PCR was loaded with roughly 0.2 ug genomic DNA, equivalent to 32,000 or so T cell genomes. Purified libraries were measured with a Qubit 3.0 fluorometer, size-checked on a Bioanalyzer 2100, and measured again with the KAPA Library Quantification kit. A separate single-read 150-cycle Illumina NextSeq 550 flow cell was used to sequence each immunoSEQ 96-well plate. For the original study's pipeline: The immunoSEQ output contained only junctional sequences without quality scores, so filtering could not match that applied to full-length reads. Sequences were annotated with PyIR, a Python wrapper for IgBLAST v1.9, and V/J genes and CDR3 were assigned using IMGT germline references. Reads with weak V/J assignments (E-value above 1e-6), missing CDR3, stop codons, out-of-frame junctions, or ambiguous translated residues were removed. V3J clonotypes were defined as sequences sharing an identical inferred V gene, J gene, and CDR3 amino acid sequence. The percentage overlap between two repertoires was calculated by dividing the number of shared unique clonotypes by the size of the smaller repertoire. Repertoire richness was assessed with RTK rarefaction, the Chao1 estimator, and Recon v2.1 estimates of unobserved clonotypes. For all TCRbeta clonotypes obtained by the gDNA method from a handful of donors, generation probabilities were computed with OLGA. TCRdb stores this immuneACCESS table with in-frame sequences only. Part of the clones is absent; in the studies checked, under half of the shortfall reflects unresolved V genes, and no reason is known for the rest. V and J calls and clone size are those listed in that table; D and trimming were worked out from the DNA. The sample yields some 1 million clones; roughly 80% were counted once. The biggest ten clones account for about 1.5% of the sample.

Healthy HIV-negative adults with no recently reported acute infections or vaccinations were included as donors. Every donor was a Caucasian adult residing in Nashville, Tennessee, USA. Magnetic negative selection was used to enrich CD4+ T cells, after which naive cells were positively selected on CD45RA and the negative fraction became the memory subset. After blood collection by leukapheresis, PBMCs were isolated using Ficoll-Histopaque density gradient centrifugation and then cryopreserved in the vapor phase of liquid nitrogen. Analytical flow cytometry was used to check the purity and quantity of each magnetically sorted T cell population. Each sorted fraction had its genomic DNA isolated and then quantified by UV absorbance on a Nanodrop 2000c. Sequences were obtained from memory CD4+ T cells sorted from blood. The sample's cell subset or site, from its label and the paper: CD45RA-negative fraction. The TCR comes from a young man in good health.

For the CDR3, the sequence is CASSLDQRTSGYNEQFF. In nucleotides, the sequence is TGCGCCAGCAGCTTGGATCAGAGGACTAGCGGCTACAATGAGCAGTTCTTC. Recombination linked TRBV5-1 to TRBJ2-1; 10 central bases correspond to TRBD2. The CDR3 starts with the cysteine, ends with the phenylalanine, and has 17 residues. Only the CDR3 region is kept as DNA, spanning 51 bases read in frame from base 1. The germline V gene encodes CDR1 SGHRS and CDR2 YFSETQ. Trimmed from V: 0 bases; trimmed from J: 3 bases; junction bases lacking a gene match: 6.